These 13 T cell receptor beta chains were sequenced from one sample in a study of regulatory T cells in long-lasting Graves disease. Assembly of TCR beta libraries relied on iRepertoire HTBI primers together with Arm-PCR of CDR3 regions. Each CDR3 protein gets one entry after TCRdb re-called the multiplex PCR reads with MiXCR. The sample lists about 460,000 distinct CDR3 sequences; 22% were seen once. Time point denoted: persistent/refractory GD, antithyroid drugs over 5 years with positive TRAb. PBMC RNA served as the TCR library source. Material: peripheral blood mononuclear cells (PBMCs), obtained when the disease was refractory, from a patient treated with antithyroid drugs. The receptor source for this set is a female donor with Graves disease.

CDR3 nucleotide sequence: TGTGCCAGCAGCTTGCGTAGCGGGGGGGCGACAGATACGCAGTATTTT. It specifies CASSLRSGGATDTQYF. J is TRBJ2-3 and V is TRBV7-3; 11 bases match TRBD2. Losses at the gene ends were 3 bases for V and 3 bases for J; bases not matched to a gene: 5. CDR1 SGHTA and CDR2 FQGTGA come from the germline V gene. This CDR3 spans 16 amino acids.

The table lists this clonotype with many counts. The V and J genes are TRBV12-5 and TRBJ1-2, with D possibly matching TRBD1 (5 bases). The germline CDR1 and CDR2 sequences are LGHNT and FRNRAP. The CDR3 has 12 amino acids. The CDR3, as DNA: TGTGCCTCGGGTGGGGGAAGCTATGGCTACACCTTC. Its translation: CASGGGSYGYTF.

CDR3 nucleotide sequence: TGTGCCAGCAGCCAGGGACTAGCGAGCTACGAGCAGTACTTC. Its translation: CASSQGLASYEQYF. The V gene is TRBV3-1, the J gene TRBJ2-7, with TRBD2 identical over 10 bases. Germline CDR1 is LGHDT and CDR2 is YNNKEL (reference sequence). After removal of 3 bases from V and 3 bases from J, the junction contained 2 bases not matched to a gene. The CDR3 spans 14 residues.

This clonotype was found a few times. The V gene is TRBV6-1, the J gene TRBJ2-7; TRBD2 is a possible D gene (5 bases). The CDR3 runs to 14 residues. V lost 7 bases and J 1 base, leaving 14 bases between the germline ends. Germline lookup yields CDR1 MNHNS and CDR2 SASEGT. Here the CDR3 reads CASTKDLGSYEQYF. DNA of the CDR3: TGTGCCAGCACCAAGGACTTGGGGTCCTACGAGCAGTACTTC.

At least ten counts were recorded for this clonotype. J is TRBJ2-4 and V is TRBV2; D is uncertain. CDR1 SNHLY and CDR2 FYNNEI come from the germline V gene. Trimming cost V 5 bases and J 8 bases, with 16 bases left between them. CDR3 size: 14 residues. CDR3 sequence (DNA): TGTGCCAGCAGTCCTGACTTGATTAGGGACATTCAGTACTTC. Translation gives CASSPDLIRDIQYF.

There are a few counts of this clonotype. The chain employs TRBV12-3 or TRBV12-4 and TRBJ1-3; possibly TRBD1 for D (6 bases). The CDR3 is 12 residues long. V was pared by 6 bases and J by 8 bases, with 11 bases between. In DNA form, the CDR3 reads TGTGCCAGCAGGGCATACAGGGACACCATATATTTT. It is translated as CASRAYRDTIYF.

This clonotype showed up just a few times. This clone may be a read error of a much larger clone one base away. The CDR3 DNA sequence: TGTGCCAGCAGCTGGGGGCCCTCCTACGAGCAGTACGTC. Protein sequence: CASSWGPSYEQYV. The chain joins TRBV11-2 to TRBJ2-7; D is possibly TRBD1 (6 bases). The CDR3 totals 13 residues. V was cut by 4 bases and J by 0 bases, with 7 bases left in between. Germline values: CDR1 SGHAT, CDR2 FQNNGV.

This clonotype was recorded at least ten times. The genes are TRBV29-1 and TRBJ1-1; no reliable D call. The germline CDR1 and CDR2 sequences are SQVTM and ANQGSEA. Deletions cut 3 bases from V and 3 bases from J, with 14 bases between. CDR3 length: 14 amino acids. The CDR3 region is CSVDKAGKDTEAFF. The CDR3 DNA reads as TGCAGCGTTGATAAGGCGGGGAAGGACACTGAAGCTTTCTTT.

This clonotype was counted between two and nine times. The gene calls are TRBV5-5 and TRBJ1-1, with D unresolved. The CDR3 totals 14 residues. Per the germline V gene, CDR1 is SGHKS and CDR2 is YYEKEE (reference sequence). V was pared by 1 base and J by 1 base, with 8 bases between. The DNA of the CDR3 is TGTGCCAGCAGCTTGTGGGGTGCGAACACTGAAGCTTTCTTT. Translating gives CASSLWGANTEAFF. Full variable domain (rest looked up from reference TRBV5-5 and TRBJ1-1): DAGVTQSPTHLIKTRGQQVTLRCSPISGHKSVSWYQQVLGQGPQFIFQYYEKEERGRGNFPDRFSARQFPNYSSELNVNALLLGDSALYLCASSLWGANTEAFFGQGTRLTVV.

This clonotype was seen a few times. This rearrangement joins TRBV16 to TRBJ1-1, with D possibly being TRBD1 (5 bases). The CDR3 spans 16 residues. Germline CDR1 is KGHSY and CDR2 is FQNENV. Trimming removed 1 base from V and 3 bases from J, with 15 bases in between. CDR3: CASSQLDWGFHTEAFF. Written as DNA, the CDR3 is TGTGCCAGCAGCCAATTAGATTGGGGCTTCCACACTGAAGCTTTCTTT. Full variable domain (missing parts from reference TRBV16 and TRBJ1-1): GEEVAQTPKHLVRGEGQKAKLYCAPIKGHSYVFWYQQVLKNEFKFLISFQNENVFDETGMPKERFSAKCLPNSPCSLEIQATKLEDSAVYFCASSQLDWGFHTEAFFGQGTRLTVV.

The chain has TRBV20-1 and TRBJ2-5; D gene uncertain. Germline V gene lookup returns CDR1 DFQATT and CDR2 SNEGSKA (reference sequence). This CDR3 is 11 amino acids long. Trimming removed 4 bases at V and 2 bases at J, with 5 bases between. This chain's CDR3 is CSATGQETQYF. CDR3 sequence (DNA): TGCAGTGCTACGGGTCAAGAGACCCAGTACTTC.

This clonotype has more than one count but fewer than ten. The gene calls are TRBV27 and TRBJ2-6; D is perhaps TRBD1 (6 bases). The CDR3 totals 18 residues. The germline CDR1 and CDR2 sequences are MNHEY and SMNVEV (reference sequence). Trimming removed 5 bases at V and 8 bases at J, with 25 bases between. CDR3 nucleotide sequence: TGTGCCAGCAGTCACAGGACAGAGCCCCTTTCGTTTACCAACGTCCTGACTTTC. This gives the protein CASSHRTEPLSFTNVLTF. The full variable domain, rest sourced from reference TRBV27 and TRBJ2-6, is EAQVTQNPRYLITVTGKKLTVTCSQNMNHEYMSWYRQDPGLGLRQIYYSMNVEVTDKGDVPEGYKVSRKEKRNFPLILESPSPNQTSLYFCASSHRTEPLSFTNVLTFGAGSRLTVL.

The sample holds a few counts of this clonotype. The chain carries TRBV20-1 and TRBJ2-7; D unresolved. CDR1 is DFQATT, CDR2 SNEGSKA, per germline (reference sequence). Trimming shortened V by 3 bases and J by 2 bases, and 11 bases separated the two germline ends. The CDR3 loop spans 13 amino acids. This CDR3 reads CSASKVTTYEQYF. The CDR3 DNA reads TGCAGTGCTAGCAAGGTAACGACCTACGAGCAGTACTTC.